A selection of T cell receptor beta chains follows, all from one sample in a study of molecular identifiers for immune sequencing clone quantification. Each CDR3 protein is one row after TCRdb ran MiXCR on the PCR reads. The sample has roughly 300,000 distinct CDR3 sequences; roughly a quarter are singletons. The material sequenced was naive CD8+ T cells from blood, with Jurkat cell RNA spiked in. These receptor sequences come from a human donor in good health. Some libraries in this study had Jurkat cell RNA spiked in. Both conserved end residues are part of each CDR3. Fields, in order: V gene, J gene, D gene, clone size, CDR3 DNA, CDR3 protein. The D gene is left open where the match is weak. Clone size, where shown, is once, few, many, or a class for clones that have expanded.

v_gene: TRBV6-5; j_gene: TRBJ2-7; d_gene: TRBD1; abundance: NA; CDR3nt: TGTGCCAGCAGTTTGGGCTTGGGACAGACCTACGAGCAGTACTTC; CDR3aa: CASSLGLGQTYEQYF
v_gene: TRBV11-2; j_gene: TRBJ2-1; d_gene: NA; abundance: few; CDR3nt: TGTGCCAGCAGCTTAGATTGGGACTGGTACAATGAGCAGTTCTTC; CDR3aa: CASSLDWDWYNEQFF
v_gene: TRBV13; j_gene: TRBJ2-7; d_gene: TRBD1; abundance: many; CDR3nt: TGTGCCAGCAGCGAAGGGACAGGGGCCAGCTACGAGCAGTACTTC; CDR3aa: CASSEGTGASYEQYF
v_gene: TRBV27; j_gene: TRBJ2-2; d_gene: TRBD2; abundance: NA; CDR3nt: TGTGCCAGCAGGTTATCGCCTCGACTAGCGGGAGCCCCGCTGTTTTTT; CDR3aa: CASRLSPRLAGAPLFF
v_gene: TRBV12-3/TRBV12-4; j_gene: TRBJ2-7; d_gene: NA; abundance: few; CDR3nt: TGTGCCAGCAGCCCGGACATAACGAGGTCCTACGAGCAGTACTTC; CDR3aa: CASSPDITRSYEQYF
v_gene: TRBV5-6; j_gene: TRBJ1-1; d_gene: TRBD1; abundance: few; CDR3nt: TGTGCCAGCAGCTCCCTGCTGGACAGGGTCGCTTTCTTT; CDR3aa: CASSSLLDRVAFF
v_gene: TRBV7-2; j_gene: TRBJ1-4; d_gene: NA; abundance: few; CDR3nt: TGTGCCAGCAGCAAAATCTGGGGGATTAAAACTAATGAAAAACTGTTTTTT; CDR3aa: CASSKIWGIKTNEKLFF
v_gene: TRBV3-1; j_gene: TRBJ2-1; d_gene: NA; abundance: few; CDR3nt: TGTGCCAGCAGCCCAGTGTCCGACCACGATGAGCAGTTCTTC; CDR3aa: CASSPVSDHDEQFF
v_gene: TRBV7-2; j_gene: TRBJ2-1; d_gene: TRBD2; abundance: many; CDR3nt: TGTGCCAGCAGCTCGGGACTAGTGAATGAGCAGTTCTTC; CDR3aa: CASSSGLVNEQFF
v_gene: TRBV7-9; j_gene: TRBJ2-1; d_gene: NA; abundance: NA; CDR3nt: TGTGCCAGCAGCCGCTTGTGGCCCCTAGTTGAGCAGTTCTTC; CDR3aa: CASSRLWPLVEQFF
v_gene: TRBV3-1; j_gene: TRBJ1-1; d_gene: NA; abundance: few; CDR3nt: TGTGCCAGCAGCCAATACGGGGAGAACACTGAAGCTTTCTTT; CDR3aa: CASSQYGENTEAFF
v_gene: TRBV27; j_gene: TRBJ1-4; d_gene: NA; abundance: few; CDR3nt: TGTGCCAGCAGTCGGGGGTCGCTGGATGAAAAACTGTTTTTT; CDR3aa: CASSRGSLDEKLFF
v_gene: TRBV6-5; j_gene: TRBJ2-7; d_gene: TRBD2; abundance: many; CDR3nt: TGTGCCAGCAGCCCTGGGACTAGCGGGAGTTACGAGCAGTACTTC; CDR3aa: CASSPGTSGSYEQYF
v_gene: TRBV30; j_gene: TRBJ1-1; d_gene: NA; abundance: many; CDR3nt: TGTGCCTGGAGTCCCCCTGAAGCTTTCTTT; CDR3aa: CAWSPPEAFF
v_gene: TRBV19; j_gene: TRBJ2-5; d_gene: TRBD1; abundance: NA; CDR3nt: TGTGCCACCAAATCCGGGACAGGGGTTAATCAAGAGACCCAGTACTTC; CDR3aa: CATKSGTGVNQETQYF
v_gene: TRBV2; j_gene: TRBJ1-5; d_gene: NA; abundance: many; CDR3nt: TGTGCCAGCAGTGAGGGCGGGGCGAGCAATCAGCCCCAGCATTTT; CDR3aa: CASSEGGASNQPQHF
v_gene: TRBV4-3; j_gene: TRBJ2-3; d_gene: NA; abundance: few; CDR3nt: TGCGCCAGCAGCCTGGGACTTCACACAGATACGCAGTATTTT; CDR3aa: CASSLGLHTDTQYF
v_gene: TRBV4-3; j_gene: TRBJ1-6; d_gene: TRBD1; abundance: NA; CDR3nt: TGCGCCAGCAGCCCGGACAGGGGGCGCAAAGATTCACCCCTCCACTTT; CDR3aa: CASSPDRGRKDSPLHF
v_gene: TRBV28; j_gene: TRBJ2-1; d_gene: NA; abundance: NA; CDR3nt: TGTGCCAGCAGTTCCTCCAAATACTACAATGAGCAGTTCTTC; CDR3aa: CASSSSKYYNEQFF
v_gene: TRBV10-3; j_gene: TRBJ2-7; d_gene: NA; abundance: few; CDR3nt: TGTGCCATCAGTGAGTCGACAGGATATAATCGCGAGCAGTACTTC; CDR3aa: CAISESTGYNREQYF
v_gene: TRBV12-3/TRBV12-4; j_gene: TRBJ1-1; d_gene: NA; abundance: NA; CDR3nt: TGTGCCAACAGCCACGCGAGGGGCCTGAACACTGAAGCTTTCTTT; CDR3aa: CANSHARGLNTEAFF
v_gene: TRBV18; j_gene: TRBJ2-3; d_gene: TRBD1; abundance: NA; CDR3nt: TGTGCCAGCTCCCCACTATTCGGGGACAGCCACACATATACGCAGTATTTT; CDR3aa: CASSPLFGDSHTYTQYF
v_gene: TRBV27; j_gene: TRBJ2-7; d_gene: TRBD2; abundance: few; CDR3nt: TGTGCCAGCAGTTCTCCGGGACTAGCCCACAGATACGAGCAGTACTTC; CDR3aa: CASSSPGLAHRYEQYF
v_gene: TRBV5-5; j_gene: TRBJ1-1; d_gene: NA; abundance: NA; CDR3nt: TGTGCCAGCAGCTTGGAAGGGGTAGCCATGAGCACTGAAGCTTTCTTT; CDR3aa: CASSLEGVAMSTEAFF
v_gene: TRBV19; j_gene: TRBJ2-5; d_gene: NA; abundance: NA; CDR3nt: TGTGCCAGTAGTACCCCCCGAGGGATGGACCGCGAGACCCAGTACTTC; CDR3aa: CASSTPRGMDRETQYF
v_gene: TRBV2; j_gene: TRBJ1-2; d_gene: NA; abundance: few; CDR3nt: TGTGCCAGCAGGGATGCTGGCCTCTATGGCTACACCTTC; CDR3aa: CASRDAGLYGYTF
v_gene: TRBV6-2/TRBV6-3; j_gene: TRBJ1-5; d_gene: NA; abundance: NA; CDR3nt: TGTGCCGGCAGTTACGCCAAAGATACGCAGCATTTT; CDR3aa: CAGSYAKDTQHF
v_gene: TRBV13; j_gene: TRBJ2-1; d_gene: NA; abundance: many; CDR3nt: TGTGCCAGCAGCCCGGGATCGAATGAGCAGTTCTTC; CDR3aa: CASSPGSNEQFF
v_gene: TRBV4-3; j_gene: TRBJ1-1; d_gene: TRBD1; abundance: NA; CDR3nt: TGCGCCAGCAGCCTTAACAGGGGGCGATGGAACACTGAAGCTTTCTTT; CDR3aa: CASSLNRGRWNTEAFF
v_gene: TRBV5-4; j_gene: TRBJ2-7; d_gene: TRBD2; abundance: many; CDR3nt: TGTGCCAGCAGCTTGGCCCGGGGGGCCTACGAGCAGTACTTC; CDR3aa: CASSLARGAYEQYF
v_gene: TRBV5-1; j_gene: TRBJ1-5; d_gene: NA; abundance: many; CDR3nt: TGCGCCAGCAGCTCTGGGAGCAATCAGCCCCAGCATTTT; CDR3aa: CASSSGSNQPQHF
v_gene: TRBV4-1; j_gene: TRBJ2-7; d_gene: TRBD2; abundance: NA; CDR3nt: TGCGCCAGCAGCCAAGACCCTAGCGGCTTCTCCCGGCAGTACTTC; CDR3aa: CASSQDPSGFSRQYF
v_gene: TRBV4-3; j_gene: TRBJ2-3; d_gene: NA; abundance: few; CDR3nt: TGCGCCAGCAGCCAAGTTGTTGGGACCCGAGATACGCAGTATTTT; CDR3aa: CASSQVVGTRDTQYF
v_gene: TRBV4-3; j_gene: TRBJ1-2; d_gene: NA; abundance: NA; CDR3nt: TGCGCCAGCAGCCAAGACAGGACACCGCTTTTTGACTACACCTTC; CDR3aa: CASSQDRTPLFDYTF
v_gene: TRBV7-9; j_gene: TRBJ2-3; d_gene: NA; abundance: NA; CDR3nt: TGTGCCAGCAACATAAATCGGGGGCGGGGGACAGATACGCAGTATTTT; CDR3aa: CASNINRGRGTDTQYF
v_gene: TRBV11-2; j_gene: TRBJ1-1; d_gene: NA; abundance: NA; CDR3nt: TGTGCCAGCAGCCCCCTGCAGGGTTCACTGAACACTGAAGCTTTCTTT; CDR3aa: CASSPLQGSLNTEAFF
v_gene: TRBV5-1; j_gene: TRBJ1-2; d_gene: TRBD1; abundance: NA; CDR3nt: TGCGCCAGCAGCTTACAGGACAGGGAGACCGCTCCTAACTATGGCTACACCTTC; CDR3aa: CASSLQDRETAPNYGYTF
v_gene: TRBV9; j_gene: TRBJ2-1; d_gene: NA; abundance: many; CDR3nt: TGTGCCAGCAGGTTCCCCCGAGCGGACGAGCAGTTCTTC; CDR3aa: CASRFPRADEQFF
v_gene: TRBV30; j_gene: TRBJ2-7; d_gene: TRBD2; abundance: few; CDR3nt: TGTGCCTGGGACTCCGGGACTAGCTGGTACTTC; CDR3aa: CAWDSGTSWYF
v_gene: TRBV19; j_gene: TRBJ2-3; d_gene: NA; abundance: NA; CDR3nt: TGTGCCAGTAGTATCCAGGCAGGTGCAGATACGCAGTATTTT; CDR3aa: CASSIQAGADTQYF
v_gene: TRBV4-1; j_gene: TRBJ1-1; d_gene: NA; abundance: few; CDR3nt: TGCGCCAGCAGCCAAGCCGGGCCGGGGAGATTCATGAACACTGAAGCTTTCTTT; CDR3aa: CASSQAGPGRFMNTEAFF